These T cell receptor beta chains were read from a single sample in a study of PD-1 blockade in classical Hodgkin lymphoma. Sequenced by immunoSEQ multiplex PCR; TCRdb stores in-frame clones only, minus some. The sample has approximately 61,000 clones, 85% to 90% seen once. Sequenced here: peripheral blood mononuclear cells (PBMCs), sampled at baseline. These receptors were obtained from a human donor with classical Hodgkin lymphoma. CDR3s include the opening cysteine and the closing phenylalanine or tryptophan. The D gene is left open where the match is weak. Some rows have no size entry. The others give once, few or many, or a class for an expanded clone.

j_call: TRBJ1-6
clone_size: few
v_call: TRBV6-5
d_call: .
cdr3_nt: TGTGCCAGCAGTACCGGGATATATAATTCACCCCTCCACTTT
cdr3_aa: CASSTGIYNSPLHF

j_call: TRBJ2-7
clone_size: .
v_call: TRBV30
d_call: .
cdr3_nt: TGTGCCTGGGGTAGGAAGCAGGACCACTCCTACGAGCAGTACTTC
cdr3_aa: CAWGRKQDHSYEQYF

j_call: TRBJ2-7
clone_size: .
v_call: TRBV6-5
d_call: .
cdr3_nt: TGTGCCAGCAGTCATCAGGGCCTCTCCTACGAGCAGTACTTC
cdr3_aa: CASSHQGLSYEQYF

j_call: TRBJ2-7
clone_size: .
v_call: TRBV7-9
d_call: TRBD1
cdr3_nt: TGTGCCAGCAGCTCCTTCGACAGGGGGTACGAGCAGTACTTC
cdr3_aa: CASSSFDRGYEQYF

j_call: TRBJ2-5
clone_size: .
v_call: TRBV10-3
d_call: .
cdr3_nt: TGTGCCATCAGTGAATGGGTTAAAGAGACCCAGTACTTC
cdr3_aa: CAISEWVKETQYF

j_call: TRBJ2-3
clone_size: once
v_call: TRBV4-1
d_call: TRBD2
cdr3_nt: TGCGCCAGCAGCCAAGAGGGCGGCGGGGGGTGGACAGATACGCAGTATTTT
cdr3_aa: CASSQEGGGGWTDTQYF

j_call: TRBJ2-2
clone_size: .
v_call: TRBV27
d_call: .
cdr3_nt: TGTGCCAGCAGTCACGGACAGAACACCGGGGAGCTGTTTTTT
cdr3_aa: CASSHGQNTGELFF

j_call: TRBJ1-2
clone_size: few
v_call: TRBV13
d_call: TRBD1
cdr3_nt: TGTGCCAGCAGCCAACTCACGACATTAGGGACAGCCTATGGCTACACCTTC
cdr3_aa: CASSQLTTLGTAYGYTF

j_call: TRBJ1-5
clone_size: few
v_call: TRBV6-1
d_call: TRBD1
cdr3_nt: TGTGCCAGCAGTGACGTACAGGGGGCAAGGCAGCCCCAGCATTTT
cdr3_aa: CASSDVQGARQPQHF

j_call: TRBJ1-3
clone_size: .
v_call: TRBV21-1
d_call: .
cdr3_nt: TGTGCCAGCAGCAAGGGACACTCTGGAAACACCATATATTTT
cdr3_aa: CASSKGHSGNTIYF

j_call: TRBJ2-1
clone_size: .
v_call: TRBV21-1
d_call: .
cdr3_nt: TGTGCCAGCAGCAAGGACAGGGTTCCCTACCTCGGGAATGAGCAGTTCTTC
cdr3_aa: CASSKDRVPYLGNEQFF

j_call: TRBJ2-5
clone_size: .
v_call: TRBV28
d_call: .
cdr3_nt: TGTGCCAGCAGCCGCGGTGTTTGGGGGCAAGAGACCCAGTACTTC
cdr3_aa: CASSRGVWGQETQYF

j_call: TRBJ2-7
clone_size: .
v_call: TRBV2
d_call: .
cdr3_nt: TGTGCCATCAGGGGGGACTACGAGCAGTACTTC
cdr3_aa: CAIRGDYEQYF

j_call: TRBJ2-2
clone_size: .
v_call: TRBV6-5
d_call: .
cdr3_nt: TGTGCCAGCAGTTACTCGGGGGGCCGGGAGCTGTTTTTT
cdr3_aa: CASSYSGGRELFF

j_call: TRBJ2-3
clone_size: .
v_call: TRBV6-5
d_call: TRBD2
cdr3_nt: TGTGCCAGCAGTTACTCGACGGGGGGGGCCTGGGGGCCGCAGTATTTT
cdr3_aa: CASSYSTGGAWGPQYF

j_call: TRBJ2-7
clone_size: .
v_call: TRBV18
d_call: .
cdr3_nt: TGTGCCAGCTCACCACGTGTAGGGACGGCCGAGCAGTACTTC
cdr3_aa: CASSPRVGTAEQYF

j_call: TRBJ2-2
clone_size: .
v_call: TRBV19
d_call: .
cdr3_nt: TGTGCCAGTAGGATAGAGCCCGGGGAGCTGTTTTTT
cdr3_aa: CASRIEPGELFF

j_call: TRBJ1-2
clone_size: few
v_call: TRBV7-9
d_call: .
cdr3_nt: TGTGCCAGCAGCTTAGTAGGGCAGGCGCGCGGCTACACCTTC
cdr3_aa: CASSLVGQARGYTF

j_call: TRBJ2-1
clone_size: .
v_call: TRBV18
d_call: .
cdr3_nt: TGTGCCAGCTCACCACCGGACACCCATGAGCAGTTCTTC
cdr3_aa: CASSPPDTHEQFF

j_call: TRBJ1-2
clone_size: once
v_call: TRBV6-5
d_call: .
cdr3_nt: TGTGCCAGCAGTTCATTTGGTTGGGGCAGCAACTATGGCTACACCTTC
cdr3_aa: CASSSFGWGSNYGYTF

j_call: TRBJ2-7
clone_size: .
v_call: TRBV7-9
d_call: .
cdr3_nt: TGTGCCAGCAGCTTTGACCTCGAGCAGTACTTC
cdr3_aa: CASSFDLEQYF

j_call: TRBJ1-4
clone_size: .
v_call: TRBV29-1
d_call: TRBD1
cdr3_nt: TGCAGCGTCACTTCCCGACAGGGTACTGAAAAACTGTTTTTT
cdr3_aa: CSVTSRQGTEKLFF

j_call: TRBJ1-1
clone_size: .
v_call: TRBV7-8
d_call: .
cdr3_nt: TGTGCCAGCAGCCGAGGACAGACGAACACTGAAGCTTTCTTT
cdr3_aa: CASSRGQTNTEAFF

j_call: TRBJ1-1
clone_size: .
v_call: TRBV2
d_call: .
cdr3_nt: TGTGCCAGCAGTGTAGGGAGTTTGGTAAACAGCTACACTGAAGCTTTCTTT
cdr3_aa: CASSVGSLVNSYTEAFF

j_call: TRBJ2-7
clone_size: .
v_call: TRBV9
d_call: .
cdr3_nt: TGTGCCAGCAGCCCGAGTGCAATAAAGACAGCTCCAACCTACGAGCAGTACTTC
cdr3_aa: CASSPSAIKTAPTYEQYF

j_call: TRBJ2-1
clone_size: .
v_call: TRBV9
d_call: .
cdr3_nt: TGTGCCAGCAGCACCAGGGATCAGGGACCGGCAAATGAGCAGTTCTTC
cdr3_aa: CASSTRDQGPANEQFF

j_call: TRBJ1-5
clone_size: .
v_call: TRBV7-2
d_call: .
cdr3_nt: TGTGCCAGCAGCCCCTGGGCCAGGGGAAGTAATCAGCCCCAGCATTTT
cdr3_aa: CASSPWARGSNQPQHF

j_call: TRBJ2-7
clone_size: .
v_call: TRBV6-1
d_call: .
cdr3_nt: TGTGCCAGCAGGGACCTTGAGGACGAGCAGTACTTC
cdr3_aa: CASRDLEDEQYF

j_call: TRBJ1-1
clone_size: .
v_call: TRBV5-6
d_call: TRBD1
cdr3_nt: TGTGCCAGCAGGTTACAGGGGTTTCTAACTGAAGCTTTCTTT
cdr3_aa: CASRLQGFLTEAFF

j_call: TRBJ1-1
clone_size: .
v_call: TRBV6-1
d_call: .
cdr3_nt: TGTGCCAGCAGGATGTATGAAGCTTTCTTT
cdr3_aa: CASRMYEAFF

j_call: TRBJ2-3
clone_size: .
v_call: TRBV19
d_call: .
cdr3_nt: TGTGCCAGCCGAGACATTCATTTGGGCGCTCGCAGCACAGATACGCAGTATTTT
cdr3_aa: CASRDIHLGARSTDTQYF

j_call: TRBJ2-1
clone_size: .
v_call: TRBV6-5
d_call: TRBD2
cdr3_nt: TGTGCCAGCAGCCCCCTAGCGGGGGGGCCTGAGCAGTTCTTC
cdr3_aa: CASSPLAGGPEQFF

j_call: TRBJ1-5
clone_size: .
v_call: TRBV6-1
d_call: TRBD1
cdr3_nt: TGTGCCAGCAAGCTACAGGGGGCTAGCAATCAGCCCCAGCATTTT
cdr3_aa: CASKLQGASNQPQHF

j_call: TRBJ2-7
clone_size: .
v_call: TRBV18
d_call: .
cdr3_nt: TGTGCCAGCTCACCGACAGGGAGGGACTACGAGCAGTACTTC
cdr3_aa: CASSPTGRDYEQYF

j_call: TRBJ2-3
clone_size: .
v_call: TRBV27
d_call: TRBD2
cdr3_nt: TGTGCCAGCAGTTCTGGGACTAGCGGGGGCACAGATACGCAGTATTTT
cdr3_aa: CASSSGTSGGTDTQYF

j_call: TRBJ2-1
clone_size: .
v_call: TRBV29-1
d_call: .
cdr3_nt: TGCAGCGTCGTGACTCATTTAGCGAGGCACAATGAGCAGTTCTTC
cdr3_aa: CSVVTHLARHNEQFF

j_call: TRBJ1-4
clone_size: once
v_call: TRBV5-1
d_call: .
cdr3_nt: TGCGCCAGCAGCTTCGGGCGGGGGAATGAAAAACTGTTTTTT
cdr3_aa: CASSFGRGNEKLFF

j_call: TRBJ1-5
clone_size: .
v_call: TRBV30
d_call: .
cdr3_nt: TGTGCCTGGAGTGTAGCATGGCAGACTAATCAGCCCCAGCATTTT
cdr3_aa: CAWSVAWQTNQPQHF

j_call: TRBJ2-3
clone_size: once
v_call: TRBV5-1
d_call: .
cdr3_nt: TGCGCCAGCAGCCCACCGGGGGGCTGGGGCACAGATACGCAGTATTTT
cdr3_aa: CASSPPGGWGTDTQYF

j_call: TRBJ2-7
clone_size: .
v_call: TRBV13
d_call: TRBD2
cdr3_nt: TGTGCCAGCAGCGCCTGGCGGGGGTCCTACGAGCAGTACTTC
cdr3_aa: CASSAWRGSYEQYF

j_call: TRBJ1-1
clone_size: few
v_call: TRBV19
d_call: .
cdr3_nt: TGTGCCAGTCAAGGAACAGTAGAATCTGAAGCTTTCTTT
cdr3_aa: CASQGTVESEAFF

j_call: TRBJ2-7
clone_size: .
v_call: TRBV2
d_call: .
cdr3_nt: TGTGCCAGCAGTGTATCCTTCTCTTGGAGCGAGCAGTACTTC
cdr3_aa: CASSVSFSWSEQYF

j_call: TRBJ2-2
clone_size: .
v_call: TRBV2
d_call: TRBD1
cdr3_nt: TGTGCCAGCAGCACAGGGGACACCGGGGAGCTGTTTTTT
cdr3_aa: CASSTGDTGELFF

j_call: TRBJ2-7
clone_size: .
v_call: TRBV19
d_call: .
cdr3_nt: TGTGCCAGTAGTATGAGACCGGACTACGAGCAGTACTTC
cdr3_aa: CASSMRPDYEQYF

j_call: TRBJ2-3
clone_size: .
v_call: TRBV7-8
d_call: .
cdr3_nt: TGTGCCAGCAGCCGGGGTAGCGTCGGTAGCACAGATACGCAGTATTTT
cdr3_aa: CASSRGSVGSTDTQYF

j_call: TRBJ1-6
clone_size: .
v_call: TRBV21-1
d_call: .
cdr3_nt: TGTGCCAGCAGCGGACCGGGACAGGGCAGTCCCCCGCCTAAACATCCCAATTCACCCCTCCACTTT
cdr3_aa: CASSGPGQGSPPPKHPNSPLHF

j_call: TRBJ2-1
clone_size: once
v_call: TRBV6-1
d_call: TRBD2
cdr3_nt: TGTGCCAGCAGTGATAATGGCGGGGGGGCTGTAGAGCAGTTCTTC
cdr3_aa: CASSDNGGGAVEQFF

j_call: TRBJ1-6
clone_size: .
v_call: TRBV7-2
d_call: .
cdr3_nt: TGTGCCAGCATGTCCCCGGGACGCCCCTACGGGCCCCTCCACTTT
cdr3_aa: CASMSPGRPYGPLHF

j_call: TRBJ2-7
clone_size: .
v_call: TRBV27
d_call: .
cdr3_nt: TGTGCCAGCAGTTTAGGCCGATTCTACGAGCAGTACTTC
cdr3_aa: CASSLGRFYEQYF

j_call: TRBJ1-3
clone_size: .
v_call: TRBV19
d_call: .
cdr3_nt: TGTGCCAGTAGTCCCGAGGGTTCTGGAAACACCATATATTTT
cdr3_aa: CASSPEGSGNTIYF

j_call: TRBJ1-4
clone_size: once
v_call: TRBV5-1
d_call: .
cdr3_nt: TGCGCCAGCAGCCGACCCGAGGGGGAAAATGAAAAACTGTTTTTT
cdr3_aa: CASSRPEGENEKLFF

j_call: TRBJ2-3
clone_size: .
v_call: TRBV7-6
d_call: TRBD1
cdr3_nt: TGTGCCAGCAGTTGGACAGGGACCCCAGATACGCAGTATTTT
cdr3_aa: CASSWTGTPDTQYF

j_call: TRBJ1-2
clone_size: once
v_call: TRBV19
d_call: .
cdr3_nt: TGTGCCAGTAGTATCTCGGTTTATGGCTACACCTTC
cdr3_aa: CASSISVYGYTF

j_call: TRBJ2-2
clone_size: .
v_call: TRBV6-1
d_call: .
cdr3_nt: TGTGCCAGCAGTGAACAGAGCACCGGGGAGCTGTTTTTT
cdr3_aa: CASSEQSTGELFF

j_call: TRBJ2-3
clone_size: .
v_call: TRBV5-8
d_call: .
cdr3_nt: TGTGCCAGCAGCTTGGACAGGACAGTTACACAGTATTTT
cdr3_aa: CASSLDRTVTQYF

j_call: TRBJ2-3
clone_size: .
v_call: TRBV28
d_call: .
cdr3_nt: TGTGCCAACAGTTTAGGAGAAGGAGATACGCAGTATTTT
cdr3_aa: CANSLGEGDTQYF